These 13 T cell receptor beta chains came from one sample sequenced in a study of vaccination and CD4 T cells after COVID-19. Treatment meaning: roughly 11-day PBMC culture with coronavirus spike peptide pools or control peptides (ViraFEST assay). Gathering of the CD4+ T cells, from the unexposed donor, took place before the COVID-19 pandemic (2011-2018). Scientists ran DNA taken from cultured CD4+ T cells through the Oncomine TCR Beta short-read assay for sequencing. Each CDR3 protein is one row after TCRdb ran MiXCR on the PCR reads. The sample gives approximately 7,000 distinct CDR3 sequences, less than 55% of which show up once; around 25% is in the top ten. Antigen specificity for these receptors is unknown. The sequenced sample was CD4+ T cells from blood, cultured in vitro. Receptor source: a human donor in good health.

V and J are TRBV6-1 and TRBJ2-1, with TRBD2 matching over 10 bases. Germline V lookup: CDR1 MNHNS, CDR2 SASEGT. CDR3 length: 17 residues. Unmatched junction bases numbered 17, after V lost 7 bases and J lost 8 bases. CDR3 DNA sequence: TGTGCCAGCACCCAGAAGAGCGGGAGGGCCCGGGTGGATGAGCAGTTCTTC. Translating it yields CASTQKSGRARVDEQFF.

This rearrangement joins TRBV24-1 to TRBJ1-2; D may be TRBD1 (5 bases). CDR1 is KGHDR and CDR2 is SFDVKD in the germline V gene. With 7 bases removed from V and 5 bases from J, the gap between germline ends came to 13 bases. CDR3 size: 13 residues. CDR3 nucleotide sequence: TGTGCCACCAGCGACCAAGACAGATATGGCTACACCTTC. It translates to CATSDQDRYGYTF.

A few counts support this clonotype. The rearrangement uses TRBV2 and TRBJ1-2; a possible D gene is TRBD1 (5 bases). Germline assignment: CDR1 SNHLY and CDR2 FYNNEI. V shed 6 bases and J shed 6 bases, with 11 bases lying between them. The CDR3 loop spans 12 amino acids. DNA for the CDR3: TGTGCCAGCAGGGGACCCAACCATGGCTACACCTTC. Translated: CASRGPNHGYTF.

Here the CDR3 DNA reads TGTGCCATGGGGGGGAGGGACACTGAAGCTTTCTTT. Protein product: CAMGGRDTEAFF. This sequence joins TRBV6-1 and TRBJ1-1; a weak D match, TRBD1 (5 bases). Germline V gene data show CDR1 as MNHNS and CDR2 as SASEGT. Trimming pared 10 bases from V and 3 bases from J, leaving 12 bases between. This CDR3 spans 12 amino acids.

The CDR3, as DNA: TGTGCCAGTAGTAAGGTCCCGGTAAACCCGGGACGTTATAGCAATCAGCCCCAGCATTTT. The encoded protein is CASSKVPVNPGRYSNQPQHF. The rearrangement links TRBV19 to TRBJ1-5; possibly TRBD1 for D (5 bases). The ends were cut back, 4 bases at V and 0 bases at J, with 25 bases in the middle. Per the germline V gene, CDR1 is LNHDA and CDR2 is SQIVND (reference sequence). The CDR3 extends over 20 amino acids.

This chain connects TRBV12-5 to TRBJ2-4; TRBD1 matches at 8 bases. CDR1 is LGHNT and CDR2 is FRNRAP in the germline V gene. The CDR3 consists of 14 residues. V lost 5 bases to trimming and J lost 7 bases; unmatched junction nucleotides: 7. The CDR3 DNA sequence: TGTGCTAGTGGTCAGACAGGGGTTAAGAACATTCAGTACTTC. It encodes CASGQTGVKNIQYF. Complete variable domain (other parts from reference TRBV12-5 and TRBJ2-4): DARVTQTPRHKVTEMGQEVTMRCQPILGHNTVFWYRQTMMQGLELLAYFRNRAPLDDSGMPKDRFSAEMPDATLATLKIQPSEPRDSAVYFCASGQTGVKNIQYFGAGTRLSVL.

The V and J genes are TRBV30 and TRBJ1-1; no definite D call. Trimming shortened V by 3 bases and J by 5 bases, and 19 bases separated the two germline ends. CDR3 length: 15 amino acids. Germline V lookup: CDR1 GTSNPN, CDR2 SVGIG (reference sequence). The CDR3 sequence: CAWSPSRVGVTEAFF. CDR3 sequence (DNA): TGTGCCTGGAGCCCTAGTAGGGTCGGGGTAACTGAAGCTTTCTTT.

The chain couples TRBV27 to TRBJ1-5; the D gene is possibly TRBD1 (6 bases). CDR1 MNHEY and CDR2 SMNVEV come from the germline V gene (reference sequence). The CDR3 covers 18 residues. V shed 0 bases and J shed 1 base, with 16 bases lying between them. The CDR3 nucleotides read TGTGCCAGCAGTTTATCGGGGGCATGGGGCCCGAGCAATCAGCCCCAGCATTTT. Residues: CASSLSGAWGPSNQPQHF.

The chain links TRBV2 to TRBJ2-2; 9 nucleotides match TRBD1. The V gene end was trimmed by 2 bases and the J gene end by 4 bases; junction bases not matched to a gene: 5. Germline V gives CDR1 SNHLY, CDR2 FYNNEI. CDR3 length: 16 residues. DNA for the CDR3: TGTGCCAGCAGTGAATGGGCGGACAGGGGCACCGGGGAGCTGTTTTTT. Protein product: CASSEWADRGTGELFF.

The chain is built from TRBV7-2 and TRBJ2-3; D unclear. The ends were cut back, 5 bases at V and 0 bases at J, with 0 bases in the middle. The germline CDR1 and CDR2 sequences are SGHTA and FQGNSA. The CDR3 extends over 11 amino acids. CDR3 sequence reads: CASSSTDTQYF. The CDR3 bases are TGTGCCAGCAGCAGCACAGATACGCAGTATTTT.

This clonotype has a handful of counts. V gene TRBV7-9 combines with J gene TRBJ1-6, with D uncertain. The CDR3 sequence is 14 residues long. Germline V lookup: CDR1 SEHNR, CDR2 FQNEAQ (reference sequence). Trimming pared 5 bases from V and 8 bases from J, leaving 13 bases between. CDR3 coding DNA: TGTGCCAGCAGCGACCGGGATCGCTATTCACCCCTCCACTTT. It translates to CASSDRDRYSPLHF.

The V call is TRBV20-1, the J call TRBJ1-2, with D possibly matching TRBD1 (5 bases). V was cut by 3 bases and J by 6 bases, with 11 bases left in between. The CDR3 has 12 residues. Germline CDR1 is DFQATT and CDR2 is SNEGSKA (reference sequence). CDR3 in amino acids: CSASPGLDGYTF. The DNA for the CDR3 is TGCAGTGCTAGTCCAGGGCTCGATGGCTACACCTTC.

V gene TRBV6-5 combines with J gene TRBJ2-2; D is uncertain. V dropped 0 bases and J dropped 4 bases, with 6 bases sitting between them. Germline V gene data show CDR1 as MNHEY and CDR2 as SVGAGI. This CDR3 comprises 14 residues. CDR3 nucleotide sequence: TGTGCCAGCAGTTACTCCCAGATCACCGGGGAGCTGTTTTTT. Protein: CASSYSQITGELFF.